These 19 T cell receptor beta chains originate from one sample sequenced in a study of blood T cell repertoires in COVID-19. The table came from immunoSEQ multiplex PCR; TCRdb's copy has only in-frame clones and leaves some out. The sample records hundreds of thousands of clones, around 91% being singletons. Material for sequencing was peripheral blood. These receptor sequences come from a woman younger than 30 who had recovered from COVID-19.

In its sample, this clone was seen a few times. V usage is TRBV6-2 or TRBV6-3 and J usage is TRBJ1-5, with TRBD1 matching 9 bases. V trimming: 6 bases; J trimming: 5 bases; junction bases outside the gene matches: 8. The germline V gene has CDR1 MNHEY and CDR2 SVGEGT. The CDR3 extends over 15 amino acids. The CDR3 loop reads CASSLDRGSYQPQHF. The CDR3 DNA sequence: TGTGCCAGCAGCCTGGACAGGGGATCGTATCAGCCCCAGCATTTT.

The rearrangement uses TRBV6-4 and TRBJ1-1; D is ambiguous. The V end was cut by 2 bases, the J end by 7 bases, with 8 bases between. The CDR3 is made up of 12 amino acids. Germline loops: CDR1 MRHNA, CDR2 SNTAGT. CDR3 in amino acids: CASSDGPYEAFF. In nucleotides, the CDR3 is TGTGCCAGCAGTGACGGGCCATATGAAGCTTTCTTT.

The rearrangement joins TRBV27 to TRBJ2-7; 8 positions match TRBD1. The CDR3 has 14 amino acids. With 6 bases clipped from V and 1 base from J, the junction kept 5 bases outside the gene matches. Germline CDR1 is MNHEY and CDR2 is SMNVEV (reference sequence). CDR3 residues: CASRPGTGSYEQYV. As DNA, the CDR3 is TGTGCCAGCAGACCAGGGACAGGTTCCTACGAGCAGTACGTC.

The rearrangement links TRBV27 to TRBJ2-3; the D gene is possibly TRBD1 (6 bases). Trimming stripped 5 bases from V and 6 bases from J, with 12 bases between. Germline V gives CDR1 MNHEY, CDR2 SMNVEV (reference sequence). This CDR3 is 13 amino acids long. The CDR3 here is CASSPVGADTQYF. The CDR3 bases are TGTGCCAGCAGTCCGGTGGGGGCGGATACGCAGTATTTT.

V and J are TRBV2 and TRBJ2-1; D ambiguous. The CDR3 has 14 amino acids. Germline V gives CDR1 SNHLY, CDR2 FYNNEI. The germline V and J ends were trimmed by 8 bases and 1 base, with 12 bases remaining between them. The CDR3 sequence: CASRTQASYNEQFF. The CDR3 bases are TGTGCCAGCCGTACCCAGGCATCCTACAATGAGCAGTTCTTC.

This CDR3 is CASSQGLAGGGAKNIQYF. In DNA, the CDR3 is TGCGCCAGCAGCCAGGGACTAGCGGGAGGGGGAGCCAAAAACATTCAGTACTTC. The chain joins TRBV4-1 to TRBJ2-4; 16 bases fit TRBD2. The V gene's germline CDR1 is MGHRA and CDR2 YSYEKL. The CDR3 is 18 amino acids. J was trimmed by 0 bases and V by 3 bases; bases with no gene match: 2.

Comments on this clone: Its ends do not fully match the called genes, so a read error is possible. This rearrangement joins TRBV11-2 to TRBJ1-3; no clear D gene. This CDR3 is 15 amino acids long. Germline V gene data show CDR1 as SGHAT and CDR2 as FQNNGV. The CDR3 region is CASSVDFSSGNTIYF. In nucleotides, the CDR3 is TGTGCCAGCAGCGTAGACTTTAGCTCTGGAAACACCATATATTTT.

The V gene is TRBV13, the J gene TRBJ2-2, with D unclear. This CDR3 spans 14 amino acids. V was cut by 5 bases and J by 1 base, with 8 bases left in between. The germline V gene has CDR1 PRHDT and CDR2 FYEKMQ (reference sequence). The CDR3 nucleotides are TGTGCCAGCAGCCCGTACAGGAACACCGGGGAGCTGTTTTTT. Translated: CASSPYRNTGELFF.

CDR3 region: CATTNGGGRVREYV. The CDR3 nucleotides are TGTGCCACCACCAATGGGGGGGGCAGGGTGAGGGAGTACGTC. V gene TRBV24-1 combines with J gene TRBJ2-7; tentative D call: TRBD2 (7 bases). This CDR3 has 14 amino acids. Germline CDR1 KGHDR, CDR2 SFDVKD. V was shortened by 8 bases and J by 11 bases, with 24 bases between the two germline ends.

This clone showed up just a few times. The sample carries other DNA sequences with the same CDR3. The chain carries TRBV9 and TRBJ2-1; 11 nucleotides line up with TRBD2. The CDR3 has 15 amino acids. CDR1 is SGDLS, CDR2 YYNGEE, per germline. V gave up 4 bases and J gave up 3 bases; unmatched junction bases: 3. CDR3 in amino acids: CASSSGTSGYNEQFF. The CDR3 DNA reads TGTGCCAGCAGCTCAGGGACTAGCGGCTACAATGAGCAGTTCTTC.

The rearrangement uses TRBV20-1 and TRBJ2-1; TRBD2 agrees at 8 bases. The CDR3 spans 11 residues. With V trimmed by 6 bases and J by 15 bases, 10 bases remained unmatched. Germline CDR1 DFQATT, CDR2 SNEGSKA (reference sequence). In DNA form, the CDR3 reads TGCAGTGCCAGGGGCGTCGGGAGGGGGTTCTTC. This codes for CSARGVGRGFF.

The chain is built from TRBV6-2 or TRBV6-3 and TRBJ2-1; 8 nucleotides align to TRBD1. V lost 4 bases to trimming and J lost 2 bases; unmatched junction nucleotides: 10. This CDR3 has 17 amino acids. Germline values: CDR1 MNHEY, CDR2 SVGEGT. CDR3 loop: CASSSTIQGAAYNEQFF. The CDR3 DNA reads TGTGCCAGCAGTTCAACAATCCAGGGGGCCGCCTACAATGAGCAGTTCTTC.

V gene TRBV4-3 combines with J gene TRBJ1-2; 8 positions match TRBD1. V was pared by 0 bases and J by 10 bases, with 13 bases of the junction left unmatched. This CDR3 has 16 amino acids. Per germline, CDR1 LGHNA and CDR2 YSLEER. The CDR3 DNA sequence: TGCGCCAGCAGCCAAGAGGGCCTGACAGGGGTTCCTGACTACACCTTC. It translates to CASSQEGLTGVPDYTF.

This rearrangement joins TRBV27 to TRBJ1-1, with a possible D match to TRBD1 (5 bases). Germline V gives CDR1 MNHEY, CDR2 SMNVEV (reference sequence). Trimming left V 2 bases short and J 6 bases short, with 13 bases between. The CDR3 is 14 amino acids. The CDR3 protein is CASSLIGDGAEAFF. The CDR3 DNA reads TGTGCCAGCAGTTTAATAGGGGATGGGGCTGAAGCTTTCTTT.

This clone has more than one count but fewer than ten. The chain uses TRBV2 and TRBJ2-2, with 15 bases identical to TRBD2. The CDR3 consists of 17 residues. Germline CDR1 and CDR2: SNHLY and FYNNEI. Unmatched junction bases numbered 7, after V lost 6 bases and J lost 5 bases. Here the CDR3 DNA reads TGTGCCAGCAGAGGACTAGCGGGAGGGCCGGGTACCGGGGAGCTGTTTTTT. This codes for CASRGLAGGPGTGELFF.

V usage is TRBV12-5 and J usage is TRBJ2-7; tentatively, D is TRBD1 (7 bases). V was trimmed by 2 bases and J by 7 bases, leaving 12 bases between them. The CDR3 length is 13 residues. Per the germline V gene, CDR1 is LGHNT and CDR2 is FRNRAP. The CDR3 nucleotides read TGTGCTAGTGGTTTGTCAGGGGGGCGTGAGCAGTACGTC. Translation gives CASGLSGGREQYV.

V usage is TRBV7-2 and J usage is TRBJ2-2, with a tentative D call TRBD2 (6 bases). V was shortened by 3 bases and J by 1 base, with 6 bases between the two germline ends. This CDR3 spans 14 amino acids. Germline V gene sequence: CDR1 SGHTA, CDR2 FQGNSA. The CDR3, as DNA: TGTGCCAGCAGCTTGCGGGGGAACACCGGGGAGCTGTTTTTT. This sequence encodes CASSLRGNTGELFF.

The chain links TRBV5-1 to TRBJ2-1; D not certain. Trimming took off 0 bases at V and 5 bases at J, with 6 bases between the two ends. CDR3 size: 13 residues. Germline V lookup: CDR1 SGHRS, CDR2 YFSETQ. The CDR3 is CASSLAVDNEQFF. For the CDR3, the DNA is TGCGCCAGCAGCTTGGCCGTAGACAATGAGCAGTTCTTC.

The chain has TRBV6-4 and TRBJ2-2, with D maybe TRBD2 (6 bases). Germline V CDR1 and CDR2: MRHNA, SNTAGT. V gave up 6 bases and J gave up 1 base, with 9 bases separating them. CDR3 size: 14 residues. The CDR3 coding sequence is TGTGCCAGCAGAAGTAGCGGGAACACCGGGGAGCTGTTTTTT. Protein sequence: CASRSSGNTGELFF.